These 14 T cell receptor beta chains came from one sample sequenced in a study of response to subunit inactivated influenza vaccine. TCRdb reanalysed the RT-PCR reads using MiXCR and keeps one entry per CDR3 protein. The table shows more than 450,000 distinct CDR3 sequences, with 10% to 15% occurring only once. Sequences were derived from PBMCs from blood, sampled on the day of vaccination. These receptors came from a man aged 50-60 years who received an inactivated influenza vaccine.

This clonotype was detected many times. The J gene is TRBJ2-3, the V gene TRBV24-1, with TRBD1 identical over 7 bases. Trimming at V came to 1 base and at J to 3 bases, leaving 6 bases not matched to a gene. CDR3 length equals 16 residues. In germline, CDR1 is KGHDR, CDR2 SFDVKD. CDR3 coding DNA: TGTGCCACCAGTGATTTACCTTCGACAGGGACAGATACGCAGTATTTT. Translated: CATSDLPSTGTDTQYF.

This clonotype was counted many times. The rearrangement joins TRBV29-1 to TRBJ1-1, with D possibly being TRBD1 (5 bases). This CDR3 has 11 residues. V was trimmed by 7 bases and J by 3 bases, leaving 9 bases between them. Germline V gene sequence: CDR1 SQVTM, CDR2 ANQGSEA. For the CDR3, the DNA is TGCAGCGGTGGACACGACACTGAAGCTTTCTTT. Translating it yields CSGGHDTEAFF.

This clonotype appeared a few times. V gene TRBV9 combines with J gene TRBJ2-3, with 9 bases matching TRBD1. V trimming: 4 bases; J trimming: 6 bases; junction bases outside the gene matches: 15. Looked up from germline, CDR1 is SGDLS and CDR2 is YYNGEE. This CDR3 has 17 amino acids. Written as DNA, the CDR3 is TGTGCCAGCAGCCGGACCGCTCGGGACAGGGATGCTGATACGCAGTATTTT. Translated: CASSRTARDRDADTQYF.

This clonotype appeared a few times. The gene calls are TRBV18 and TRBJ2-7; no firm D call. The CDR3 runs 14 residues. Trimming removed 1 base from V and 4 bases from J, with 11 bases in between. Germline-derived CDR1 and CDR2 are KGHSH and LQKENI. CDR3 bases: TGTGCCAGCTCACCACAGAACCGAAAATACGAGCAGTACTTC. It is translated as CASSPQNRKYEQYF.

This clonotype was found many times. The chain joins TRBV20-1 to TRBJ2-5, with TRBD1 matching over 10 bases. V was pared by 4 bases and J by 5 bases, with 7 bases of the junction left unmatched. The length of the CDR3 is 14 residues. The germline V gene encodes CDR1 DFQATT and CDR2 SNEGSKA (reference sequence). In nucleotides, the CDR3 is TGCAGTGCTAAAGGGACAGGGGACGTCGAGACCCAGTACTTC. Translated: CSAKGTGDVETQYF.

The chain couples TRBV10-3 to TRBJ2-5; the D gene could be TRBD1 or TRBD2 (5 bases each). Trimming took off 10 bases at V and 2 bases at J, with 14 bases between the two ends. CDR3 size: 13 residues. Per the germline V gene, CDR1 is ENHRY and CDR2 is SYGVKD. CDR3: CATWAGGQETQYF. In DNA, the CDR3 is TGTGCCACATGGGCTGGGGGTCAAGAGACCCAGTACTTC.

The chain couples TRBV5-1 to TRBJ2-1; TRBD2 aligns across 9 bases. V dropped 4 bases and J dropped 2; count of bases not matched to a gene: 7. CDR1 is SGHRS and CDR2 is YFSETQ in the germline V gene. CDR3 length: 16 residues. Here the CDR3 reads CASSRNSGGAYNEQFF. DNA of the CDR3: TGCGCCAGCAGCAGAAATAGCGGGGGCGCCTACAATGAGCAGTTCTTC.

This clonotype has just a few counts. The genes are TRBV10-3 and TRBJ2-2, with D perhaps TRBD1 (6 bases). The V gene's germline CDR1 is ENHRY and CDR2 SYGVKD. There are 18 residues in the CDR3. V was shortened by 6 bases and J by 0 bases, with 20 bases between the two germline ends. This chain's CDR3 is CAIRGEQGRTANTGELFF. DNA for the CDR3: TGTGCCATCAGGGGGGAACAAGGACGGACAGCGAACACCGGGGAGCTGTTTTTT.

Turning to this clonotype: A much more abundant neighbour one base away suggests this may be a read error. V usage is TRBV20-1 and J usage is TRBJ2-3; TRBD1 might be the D (6 bases). The CDR3 length is 15 residues. Looked up from germline, CDR1 is DFQATT and CDR2 is SNEGSKA (reference sequence). The CDR3 region is CCASWGQGNTDTQYF. CDR3 sequence (DNA): TGCTGTGCTAGTTGGGGCCAGGGGAACACAGATACGCAGTATTTT.

This clonotype was observed many times. The chain employs TRBV9 and TRBJ2-5; D may be TRBD1 (5 bases). Trimming removed 0 bases from V and 3 bases from J, with 6 bases in between. The germline CDR1 and CDR2 sequences are SGDLS and YYNGEE. The CDR3 is made up of 13 amino acids. In DNA, the CDR3 is TGTGCCAGCAGCGTAGGCAGGGAAGAGACCCAGTACTTC. Translation gives CASSVGREETQYF.

The chain uses TRBV5-1 and TRBJ2-1; TRBD2 agrees at 10 bases. Germline V lookup: CDR1 SGHRS, CDR2 YFSETQ. The CDR3 is made up of 16 amino acids. The ends lost 4 bases at V and 5 bases at J; junction bases unmatched: 9. CDR3 residues: CASSNIAGGLNNEQFF. In DNA form, the CDR3 reads TGCGCCAGCAGCAATATAGCGGGGGGCCTAAACAATGAGCAGTTCTTC.

The chain links TRBV7-9 to TRBJ2-5, with D perhaps matching TRBD1 or TRBD2 (5 bases each). Trimming left V 5 bases short and J 5 bases short, with 21 bases between. The germline V gene has CDR1 SEHNR and CDR2 FQNEAQ (reference sequence). CDR3 size: 16 residues. CDR3 in amino acids: CASSPSPGTGTETQYF. CDR3 nucleotide sequence: TGTGCCAGCAGCCCCAGTCCCGGGACGGGTACGGAGACCCAGTACTTC.

The J gene is TRBJ2-1, the V gene TRBV20-1; 9 nucleotides match TRBD2. Germline lookup yields CDR1 DFQATT and CDR2 SNEGSKA (reference sequence). The CDR3 sequence is 13 residues long. V dropped 7 bases and J dropped 5; count of bases not matched to a gene: 6. The CDR3 nucleotides are TGCAGTGTTGCTAGCGGGGTCAACAATGAGCAGTTCTTC. Protein sequence: CSVASGVNNEQFF.

The chain is built from TRBV7-8 and TRBJ2-3; TRBD2 matches 12 bases. The CDR3 is made up of 17 amino acids. V lost 0 bases and J lost 3; bases outside the gene matches: 4. From germline, CDR1 is SGHVS and CDR2 FQNEAQ. In DNA form, the CDR3 reads TGTGCCAGCAGCTTAGCCAGACTAGCGGGAGAGACAGATACGCAGTATTTT. This sequence encodes CASSLARLAGETDTQYF.